One and the same sample provided the 5 T cell receptor beta chains below, sequenced in a study of CD8+CD57+ T cells in acquired aplastic anemia. Patients selected for sequencing had displayed CD8+CD57+ cell expansion by flow cytometry. According to the study, genomic DNA was the template for TCR beta VDJ and CDR3 profiling. TCRdb re-derived calls from the reads in MiXCR, one entry per CDR3 protein. The sample contains 200,000 or so distinct CDR3 sequences, 48% of which appear only once. Sequenced sample: sorted CD4+, CD8+, or CD8+CD57+ T cells (not recorded which) from PBMCs. These receptors all come from a human donor with aplastic anemia.

Only a few counts were recorded for this clonotype. The genes are TRBV19 and TRBJ1-1; D is unresolved. The CDR3 loop spans 13 amino acids. The germline V gene encodes CDR1 LNHDA and CDR2 SQIVND (reference sequence). Trimming cost V 3 bases and J 3 bases, with 8 bases left between them. The CDR3 region is CASSMTAYTEAFF. In DNA, the CDR3 is TGTGCCAGTAGTATGACGGCGTACACTGAAGCTTTCTTT.

The chain employs TRBV29-1 and TRBJ1-2; D not certain. Germline V gives CDR1 SQVTM, CDR2 ANQGSEA. The CDR3 spans 11 residues. The V end lost 0 bases, the J end lost 5 bases, and 4 bases lay between the germline ends. CDR3 DNA: TGCAGCGTTGAAGAAAGGTATGGCTACACCTTC. Its protein product is CSVEERYGYTF.

This clonotype was seen many times. V gene TRBV25-1 combines with J gene TRBJ2-1; D ambiguous. Germline CDR1 is MGHDK and CDR2 is SYGVNS. V was clipped by 3 bases and J by 5 bases, with 14 bases between them. The CDR3 totals 15 residues. The CDR3 DNA is TGTGCCAGCAGTGAGCAGTCCCCGAGAAACAATGAGCAGTTCTTC. Protein: CASSEQSPRNNEQFF.

This clonotype has ten or more counts. This chain uses TRBV5-1 with TRBJ2-5, with unresolved D. The V gene's germline CDR1 is SGHRS and CDR2 YFSETQ. This CDR3 has 14 residues. With 4 bases removed from V and 4 bases from J, the gap between germline ends came to 14 bases. The CDR3 sequence is CASSPGRTGETQYF. The CDR3, as DNA: TGCGCCAGCAGCCCCGGAAGAACCGGAGAGACCCAGTACTTC. Based on the CDR3 plus reference TRBV5-1 and TRBJ2-5, the full variable domain is KAGVTQTPRYLIKTRGQQVTLSCSPISGHRSVSWYQQTPGQGLQFLFEYFSETQRNKGNFPGRFSGRQFSNSRSEMNVSTLELGDSALYLCASSPGRTGETQYFGPGTRLLVL.

This chain uses TRBV5-1 with TRBJ1-4; maybe TRBD1 (5 bases). CDR3 length equals 14 residues. V dropped 0 bases and J dropped 3 bases, with 6 bases sitting between them. Germline-derived CDR1 and CDR2 are SGHRS and YFSETQ. CDR3 nucleotide sequence: TGCGCCAGCAGCTTGGGGGACGCTAATGAAAAACTGTTTTTT. Protein sequence: CASSLGDANEKLFF. The full variable domain, rest sourced from reference TRBV5-1 and TRBJ1-4, is KAGVTQTPRYLIKTRGQQVTLSCSPISGHRSVSWYQQTPGQGLQFLFEYFSETQRNKGNFPGRFSGRQFSNSRSEMNVSTLELGDSALYLCASSLGDANEKLFFGSGTQLSVL.